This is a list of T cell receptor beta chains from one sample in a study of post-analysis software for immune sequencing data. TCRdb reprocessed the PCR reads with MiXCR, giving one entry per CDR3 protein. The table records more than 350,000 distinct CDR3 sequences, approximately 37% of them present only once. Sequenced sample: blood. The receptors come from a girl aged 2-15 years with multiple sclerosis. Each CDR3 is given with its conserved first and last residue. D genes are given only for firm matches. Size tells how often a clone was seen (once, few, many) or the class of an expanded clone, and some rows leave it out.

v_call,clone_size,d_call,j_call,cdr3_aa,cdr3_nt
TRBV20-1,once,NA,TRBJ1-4,CSARRDRDEKLFF,TGCAGTGCTAGGCGGGACCGCGATGAAAAACTGTTTTTT
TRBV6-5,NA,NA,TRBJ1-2,CASSYSWGGAYGYTF,TGTGCCAGCAGTTACTCCTGGGGGGGAGCCTATGGCTACACCTTC
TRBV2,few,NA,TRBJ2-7,CASSTSAYEQYF,TGTGCCAGCAGTACTAGTGCCTACGAGCAGTACTTC
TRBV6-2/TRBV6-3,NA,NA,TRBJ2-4,CASRKKDRQDIAKNIQYF,TGTGCCAGCAGGAAAAAGGACAGACAAGATATAGCCAAAAACATTCAGTACTTC
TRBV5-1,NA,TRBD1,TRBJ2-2,CASSPGTVRGSELFF,TGCGCCAGCAGCCCCGGGACAGTGAGGGGCTCGGAGCTGTTTTTT
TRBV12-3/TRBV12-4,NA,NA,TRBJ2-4,CASSLEHLAKNIQYF,TGTGCCAGCAGTTTAGAACATCTAGCCAAAAACATTCAGTACTTC
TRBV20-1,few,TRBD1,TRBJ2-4,CSPAPGQQNIQYF,TGCAGCCCCGCCCCGGGACAGCAAAACATTCAGTACTTC
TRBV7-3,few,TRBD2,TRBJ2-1,CASSPTAGGNHEQFF,TGTGCCAGCAGCCCCACGGCGGGGGGTAACCATGAGCAGTTCTTC
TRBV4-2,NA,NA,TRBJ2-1,CASSPGENNEQFF,TGTGCCAGCAGTCCTGGGGAGAACAATGAGCAGTTCTTC
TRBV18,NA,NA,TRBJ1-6,CASSPSGGWSNSPLHF,TGTGCCAGCTCACCATCGGGGGGCTGGAGTAATTCACCCCTCCACTTT
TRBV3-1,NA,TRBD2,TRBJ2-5,CASSQESLAGETQYF,TGTGCCAGCAGCCAAGAGTCACTAGCGGGAGAGACCCAGTACTTC
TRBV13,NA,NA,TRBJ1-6,CASSPPRGHSYNSPLHF,TGTGCCAGCAGCCCGCCCCGAGGGCACTCCTATAATTCACCCCTCCACTTT
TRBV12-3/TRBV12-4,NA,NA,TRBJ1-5,CASSLRQLQPQHF,TGTGCCAGCAGTTTGCGACAGTTGCAGCCCCAGCATTTT
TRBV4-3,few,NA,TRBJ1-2,CASSQDWAYGYTF,TGCGCCAGCAGCCAAGATTGGGCTTATGGCTACACCTTC
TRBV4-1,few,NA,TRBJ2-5,CASTLQGRETQYF,TGCGCCAGCACGCTTCAGGGGAGAGAGACCCAGTACTTC
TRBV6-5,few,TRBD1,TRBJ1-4,CASGYGDRGIEKLFF,TGTGCCAGCGGTTACGGGGACAGGGGAATTGAAAAACTGTTTTTT
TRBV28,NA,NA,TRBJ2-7,CASSPGGIYEQYF,TGTGCCAGCAGTCCAGGTGGAATCTACGAGCAGTACTTC
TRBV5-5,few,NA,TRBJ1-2,CASSLRDGAYGYTF,TGTGCCAGCAGCTTGAGAGACGGTGCCTATGGCTACACCTTC
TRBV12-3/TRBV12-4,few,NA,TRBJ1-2,CASSGGAANYGYTF,TGTGCCAGCAGTGGTGGGGCGGCCAACTATGGCTACACCTTC
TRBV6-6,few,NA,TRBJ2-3,CASSYGVRGDLDTQYF,TGTGCCAGCAGTTACGGAGTAAGGGGGGATCTGGATACGCAGTATTTT
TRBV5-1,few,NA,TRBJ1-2,CASRGLNYGYTF,TGCGCCAGCAGGGGTCTTAACTATGGCTACACCTTC
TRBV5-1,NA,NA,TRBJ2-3,CASSLEGDTQYF,TGCGCCAGCAGCTTGGAGGGGGATACGCAGTATTTT
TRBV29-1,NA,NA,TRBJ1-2,CSVEAPGEIYGYTF,TGCAGCGTTGAAGCGCCAGGGGAAATCTATGGCTACACCTTC
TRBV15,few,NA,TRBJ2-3,CATSRAPQEVEPFLTDTQYF,TGTGCCACCAGCAGAGCCCCACAGGAAGTCGAACCCTTTCTCACAGATACGCAGTATTTT
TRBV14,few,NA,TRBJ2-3,CASRDADTQYF,TGTGCCAGCAGGGATGCAGATACGCAGTATTTT
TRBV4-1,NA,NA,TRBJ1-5,CASSARNIQGNQPQHF,TGCGCCAGCAGCGCACGAAATATACAGGGAAATCAGCCCCAGCATTTT
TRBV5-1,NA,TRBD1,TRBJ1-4,CASSVGTEGEKLFF,TGCGCCAGCAGCGTCGGGACAGAGGGGGAAAAACTGTTTTTT
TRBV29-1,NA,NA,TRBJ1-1,CSVDWSFEEAFF,TGCAGCGTAGACTGGTCTTTCGAGGAAGCTTTCTTT
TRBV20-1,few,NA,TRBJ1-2,CSDSDTNYGYTF,TGCAGCGACAGTGACACTAACTATGGCTACACCTTC
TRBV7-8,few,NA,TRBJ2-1,CASSLVPWRDNEQFF,TGTGCCAGCAGCTTAGTGCCCTGGCGGGACAATGAGCAGTTCTTC
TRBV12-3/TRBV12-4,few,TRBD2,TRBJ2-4,CASSADYSGSRYF,TGTGCCAGCAGTGCGGACTACAGCGGGAGTCGGTACTTC
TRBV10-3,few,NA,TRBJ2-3,CAISEVQGGTDTQYF,TGTGCCATCAGTGAGGTCCAGGGGGGAACAGATACGCAGTATTTT
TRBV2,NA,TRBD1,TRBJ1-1,CATRQGTWTEAFF,TGTGCCACAAGACAGGGAACGTGGACTGAAGCTTTCTTT
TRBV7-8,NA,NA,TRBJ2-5,CASSLGAFQETQYF,TGTGCCAGCAGCTTAGGTGCTTTCCAAGAGACCCAGTACTTC
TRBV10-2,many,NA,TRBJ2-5,CASSEAQETQYF,TGCGCCAGCAGTGAGGCCCAAGAGACCCAGTACTTC
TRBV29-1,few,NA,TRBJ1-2,CSADRRGSYGYTF,TGCAGCGCTGACAGGAGGGGATCCTATGGCTACACCTTC
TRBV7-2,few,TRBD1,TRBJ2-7,CASRGDRALEQYF,TGTGCCAGCAGGGGGGACAGGGCCCTCGAGCAGTACTTC
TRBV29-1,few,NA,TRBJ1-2,CSVAQGLDYGYTF,TGCAGCGTCGCCCAGGGACTCGACTATGGCTACACCTTC